These T cell receptor beta chains were read from a single sample in a study of blood T cell repertoires in COVID-19. Clones were read by immunoSEQ multiplex PCR, and TCRdb kept only the in-frame ones, dropping some. The sample has approximately 170,000 clones, about 85% seen once; the top ten hold 1.1%. The material sequenced was peripheral blood. The receptor set was obtained from a man aged 25-40 years with acute or convalescent COVID-19. Each CDR3 is given with its conserved first and last residue. Fields, in order: V gene, D gene, clone size, J gene, CDR3 DNA, CDR3 protein. A D gene is named only where the DNA matches it firmly. Expanded clones are given a class, and other clones once, few, many or no size at all.

v_gene: TRBV30; d_gene: .; abundance: .; j_gene: TRBJ2-4; CDR3nt: TGTGCCTCCTCCCTGGCGGGGTCGAACATTCAGTACTTC; CDR3aa: CASSLAGSNIQYF
v_gene: TRBV5-1; d_gene: TRBD1; abundance: .; j_gene: TRBJ1-2; CDR3nt: TGCGCCAGCAGCTTGGGGGACAGTAACTATGGCTACACCTTC; CDR3aa: CASSLGDSNYGYTF
v_gene: TRBV10-3; d_gene: .; abundance: .; j_gene: TRBJ2-6; CDR3nt: TGTGCCATCAGTGCAGGGTCGGGGGCCAACGTCCTGACTTTC; CDR3aa: CAISAGSGANVLTF
v_gene: TRBV7-2; d_gene: .; abundance: .; j_gene: TRBJ1-2; CDR3nt: TGTGCCAGCAGCTTATATAAGGGGGACTATGGCTACACCTTC; CDR3aa: CASSLYKGDYGYTF
v_gene: TRBV5-1; d_gene: TRBD1; abundance: .; j_gene: TRBJ1-1; CDR3nt: TGCGCCAGCAGCTTGGGACAGGGCCAGGACACTGAAGCTTTCTTT; CDR3aa: CASSLGQGQDTEAFF
v_gene: TRBV12-3/TRBV12-4; d_gene: TRBD1; abundance: .; j_gene: TRBJ1-2; CDR3nt: TGTGCCAGCAGTCCGACAGGGCTTCTTGGCTACACCTTC; CDR3aa: CASSPTGLLGYTF
v_gene: TRBV7-2; d_gene: .; abundance: .; j_gene: TRBJ1-1; CDR3nt: TGTGCCAGCAGCTTAGGACAGACAACTGAAGCTTTCTTT; CDR3aa: CASSLGQTTEAFF
v_gene: TRBV27; d_gene: TRBD1; abundance: .; j_gene: TRBJ1-5; CDR3nt: TGTGCCAGCAGTTTTCGGACAGGGGGGGATCAGCCCCAGCATTTT; CDR3aa: CASSFRTGGDQPQHF
v_gene: TRBV21-1; d_gene: .; abundance: .; j_gene: TRBJ2-7; CDR3nt: TGTGCCAGCAGCAAAGCGCGCTCCCCCCAGGGGGCCACCTACGAGCAGTACTTC; CDR3aa: CASSKARSPQGATYEQYF
v_gene: TRBV6-1; d_gene: TRBD2; abundance: .; j_gene: TRBJ2-7; CDR3nt: TGTGCCAGCAGTGAGCCAGCGGGGGTCAACTACGAGCAGTACTTC; CDR3aa: CASSEPAGVNYEQYF
v_gene: TRBV19; d_gene: TRBD1; abundance: .; j_gene: TRBJ2-1; CDR3nt: TGTGCCAGTAGTAACCCGGGACAGGGGGGGAGATATGAGCAGTTCTTC; CDR3aa: CASSNPGQGGRYEQFF
v_gene: TRBV28; d_gene: .; abundance: .; j_gene: TRBJ1-1; CDR3nt: TGTGCCAGCAGTTTTCTCGGTGGAGGGAAGACTGAAGCTTTCTTT; CDR3aa: CASSFLGGGKTEAFF
v_gene: TRBV19; d_gene: TRBD2; abundance: many; j_gene: TRBJ2-1; CDR3nt: TGTGCCAGTAGTATAGTTCCGGGACTAATGTACTACAATGAGCAGTTCTTC; CDR3aa: CASSIVPGLMYYNEQFF
v_gene: TRBV12-2; d_gene: .; abundance: .; j_gene: TRBJ2-3; CDR3nt: TGTGCAAGTCGCTTTGCAAAGAAGAGTTCAGATACGCAGTATTTT; CDR3aa: CASRFAKKSSDTQYF
v_gene: TRBV28; d_gene: .; abundance: .; j_gene: TRBJ2-1; CDR3nt: TGTGCCAGCACCATACAGACTAGCTCCTACAATGAGCAGTTCTTC; CDR3aa: CASTIQTSSYNEQFF
v_gene: TRBV5-1; d_gene: TRBD2; abundance: .; j_gene: TRBJ2-5; CDR3nt: TGCGCCAGCAGCCCCGGGACTAGCCCCAATTCTCAGTACTTC; CDR3aa: CASSPGTSPNSQYF
v_gene: TRBV18; d_gene: TRBD1; abundance: .; j_gene: TRBJ1-2; CDR3nt: TGTGCCAGCTCACCACCGGGACAGGGTAGAGATGGCTACACCTTC; CDR3aa: CASSPPGQGRDGYTF
v_gene: TRBV28; d_gene: .; abundance: once; j_gene: TRBJ2-7; CDR3nt: TGTGCCAGCAGTTTACCCCTACCGGCGGTCTCCTACGAGCAGTACTTC; CDR3aa: CASSLPLPAVSYEQYF
v_gene: TRBV30; d_gene: .; abundance: .; j_gene: TRBJ2-3; CDR3nt: TGTGCCTGGAGCATCGGTGGGGGGACAGATACGCAGTATTTT; CDR3aa: CAWSIGGGTDTQYF
v_gene: TRBV5-6; d_gene: .; abundance: .; j_gene: TRBJ1-3; CDR3nt: TGTGCCAGCAGCTTGCAGGGCCCGTCAGGAAACACCATATATTTT; CDR3aa: CASSLQGPSGNTIYF
v_gene: TRBV5-6; d_gene: .; abundance: once; j_gene: TRBJ2-7; CDR3nt: TGTGCCAGCAGCCCGGGGGGCTACTACGAGCAGTACTTC; CDR3aa: CASSPGGYYEQYF
v_gene: TRBV28; d_gene: TRBD1; abundance: .; j_gene: TRBJ1-1; CDR3nt: TGTGCCAGCAGTTCCCTTTTAATCCGGGACAGGAGGTTGAATGAAGCTTTCTTT; CDR3aa: CASSSLLIRDRRLNEAFF
v_gene: TRBV28; d_gene: .; abundance: .; j_gene: TRBJ2-6; CDR3nt: TGTGCCAGCAGTTTTCCCGTAGCTGGGGCCAACGTCCTGACTTTC; CDR3aa: CASSFPVAGANVLTF
v_gene: TRBV5-1; d_gene: TRBD1; abundance: .; j_gene: TRBJ1-2; CDR3nt: TGCGCCAGCAGAAGGGACAGAGGATCCTATGGCTACACCTTC; CDR3aa: CASRRDRGSYGYTF
v_gene: TRBV19; d_gene: TRBD1; abundance: .; j_gene: TRBJ2-7; CDR3nt: TGTGCCAGTAGTTTGGGACAGGTCGACGAGCAGTACTTC; CDR3aa: CASSLGQVDEQYF
v_gene: TRBV6-5; d_gene: .; abundance: .; j_gene: TRBJ2-6; CDR3nt: TGTGCCATACTCCTACAGGCCTCTGGGGCCAACGTCCTGACTTTC; CDR3aa: CAILLQASGANVLTF
v_gene: TRBV2; d_gene: TRBD1; abundance: .; j_gene: TRBJ1-1; CDR3nt: TGTGCCAGCATATGGGACAGGGGAGGCACTGAAGCTTTCTTT; CDR3aa: CASIWDRGGTEAFF
v_gene: TRBV5-6; d_gene: .; abundance: few; j_gene: TRBJ1-1; CDR3nt: TGTGCCAGCAGACGAACAGGGTGGCGCACTGAAGCTTTCTTT; CDR3aa: CASRRTGWRTEAFF
v_gene: TRBV5-1; d_gene: .; abundance: once; j_gene: TRBJ2-1; CDR3nt: TGCGCCAGCAGCCCCTCGACAATCTACAATGAGCAGTTCTTC; CDR3aa: CASSPSTIYNEQFF
v_gene: TRBV6-5; d_gene: .; abundance: .; j_gene: TRBJ2-1; CDR3nt: TGTGCCAGCAGTCCCGACAGAACCCCCTACAATGAGCAGTTCTTC; CDR3aa: CASSPDRTPYNEQFF
v_gene: TRBV27; d_gene: TRBD1; abundance: once; j_gene: TRBJ1-4; CDR3nt: TGTGCCAGCGGAAAGGGGGCGTGGGGTGAAAAACTGTTTTTT; CDR3aa: CASGKGAWGEKLFF
v_gene: TRBV19; d_gene: .; abundance: .; j_gene: TRBJ1-6; CDR3nt: TGTGCCAGTAGTGTGGACTATTCTCGACCCCTCCACTTT; CDR3aa: CASSVDYSRPLHF
v_gene: TRBV14; d_gene: TRBD1; abundance: .; j_gene: TRBJ2-1; CDR3nt: TGTGCCAGCAGCCTAATCGGACAGGGTCGGGATGAGCAGTTCTTC; CDR3aa: CASSLIGQGRDEQFF
v_gene: TRBV7-9; d_gene: .; abundance: few; j_gene: TRBJ1-2; CDR3nt: TGTGCCAGCAGCCCGGGAACAGTGGTAGTTTATGGCTACACCTTC; CDR3aa: CASSPGTVVVYGYTF
v_gene: TRBV6-5; d_gene: TRBD1; abundance: .; j_gene: TRBJ2-5; CDR3nt: TGTGCCAGCAGGAGGGACAGGGTGGGACAAGAGACCCAGTACTTC; CDR3aa: CASRRDRVGQETQYF
v_gene: TRBV6-5; d_gene: TRBD1; abundance: few; j_gene: TRBJ1-4; CDR3nt: TGTGCCAGTGGACAGGGAAGTGAAAAACTGTTTTTT; CDR3aa: CASGQGSEKLFF
v_gene: TRBV29-1; d_gene: .; abundance: .; j_gene: TRBJ2-2; CDR3nt: TGCAGCGTTGAACAGAACACCGGGGAGCTGTTTTTT; CDR3aa: CSVEQNTGELFF
v_gene: TRBV3-1/TRBV3-2; d_gene: .; abundance: .; j_gene: TRBJ1-5; CDR3nt: TGTGCCAGCAGCCAAGTCTCTCGGCCAGGGGATCAGCCCCAGCATTTT; CDR3aa: CASSQVSRPGDQPQHF